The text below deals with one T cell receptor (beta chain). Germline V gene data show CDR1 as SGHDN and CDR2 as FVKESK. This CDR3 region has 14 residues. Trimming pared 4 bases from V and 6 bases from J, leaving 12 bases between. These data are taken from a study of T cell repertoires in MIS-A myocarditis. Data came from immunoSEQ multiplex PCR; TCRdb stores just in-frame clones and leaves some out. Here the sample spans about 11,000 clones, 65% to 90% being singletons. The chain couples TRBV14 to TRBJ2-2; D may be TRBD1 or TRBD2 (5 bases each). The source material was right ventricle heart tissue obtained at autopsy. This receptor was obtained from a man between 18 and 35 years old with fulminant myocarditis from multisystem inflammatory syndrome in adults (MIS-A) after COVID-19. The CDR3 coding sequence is TGTGCCAGCAGCCCCCGGGACCACGCCGGGGAGCTGTTTTTT. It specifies CASSPRDHAGELFF.